Listed here are 24 T cell receptor beta chains from one sample, sequenced in a study of OX40 agonist ivuxolimab in advanced cancers. Only in-frame clones appear in the TCRdb table, and some are missing; sequencing was by immunoSEQ multiplex PCR. The data show roughly 76,000 clones, over 80% seen once. Sample: CD4+ or CD8+ T cells sorted from blood, taken in a trial of the OX40 agonist ivuxolimab. Receptors originate from an adult with an advanced solid tumor such as melanoma, head and neck, liver or kidney cancer.

The CDR3 nucleotides read TGTGCCAGTAGTGCTCTAACATCAGACTCCTCTAGCTCCTACAATGAGCAGTTCTTC. This sequence encodes CASSALTSDSSSSYNEQFF. The chain employs TRBV19 and TRBJ2-1; no firm D call. The CDR3 is made up of 19 amino acids. V lost 5 bases, J lost 0 bases, and 23 bases lay in between. Per germline, CDR1 LNHDA and CDR2 SQIVND (reference sequence).

Regarding this clone: A junction boundary mismatches the germline segment, possibly from a read error. The rearrangement links TRBV7-7 to TRBJ2-5, with D unclear. The CDR3 extends over 13 amino acids. Germline V gene data show CDR1 as SSHAT and CDR2 as FNYEAQ (reference sequence). In DNA form, the CDR3 reads TGTGCTAGCAGCTCCGACTCAGGAGAGACCCAGTACTTC. Amino acids: CASSSDSGETQYF.

V usage is TRBV5-4 and J usage is TRBJ2-1, with unresolved D. Germline V gene lookup returns CDR1 SGHNT and CDR2 YYREEE (reference sequence). The CDR3 totals 12 residues. Deletions cut 4 bases from V and 6 bases from J, with 8 bases between. The CDR3 protein is CASSALSNEQFF. The CDR3 region has the DNA TGTGCCAGCAGCGCGCTATCCAATGAGCAGTTCTTC.

This chain links TRBV7-9 with TRBJ2-1, with D hard to call. This CDR3 is built from 15 residues. V was cut by 4 bases and J by 2 bases, with 12 bases left in between. Germline lookup yields CDR1 SEHNR and CDR2 FQNEAQ (reference sequence). In DNA form, the CDR3 reads TGTGCCAGCAGCTCCGCCGGGTCCCCCTACAATGAGCAGTTCTTC. Translating gives CASSSAGSPYNEQFF.

V gene TRBV13 combines with J gene TRBJ1-1; D is undetermined. This CDR3 is built from 13 residues. V was clipped by 5 bases and J by 1 base, with 8 bases between them. Germline V CDR1 and CDR2: PRHDT, FYEKMQ (reference sequence). The CDR3 spells CASSQPSNTEAFF. The CDR3, as DNA: TGTGCCAGCAGCCAGCCTTCGAACACTGAAGCTTTCTTT.

This rearrangement joins TRBV6-5 to TRBJ2-1; a possible D gene is TRBD1 (6 bases). Per the germline V gene, CDR1 is MNHEY and CDR2 is SVGAGI. This CDR3 comprises 14 residues. V dropped 0 bases and J dropped 8 bases, with 11 bases sitting between them. The CDR3 nucleotides are TGTGCCAGCAGTTACTCGATACAGGGTTATGAGCAGTTCTTC. Translation: CASSYSIQGYEQFF.

The chain is built from TRBV10-3 and TRBJ2-2; a possible D gene is TRBD1 (6 bases). Germline V lookup: CDR1 ENHRY, CDR2 SYGVKD. Trimming took 3 bases from V and 2 from J, leaving 13 bases between them. The CDR3 sequence is 16 residues long. The CDR3 is CAISDLGADNTGELFF. CDR3 DNA: TGTGCCATCAGTGACTTGGGGGCGGATAACACCGGGGAGCTGTTTTTT.

The chain combines TRBV7-2 with TRBJ2-1; no reliable D call. V dropped 2 bases and J dropped 8 bases, with 10 bases sitting between them. The CDR3 contains 13 residues. Germline V gives CDR1 SGHTA, CDR2 FQGNSA. In DNA, the CDR3 is TGTGCCAGCAGCTTATGGACCGGCGATGAGCAGTTCTTC. Translation: CASSLWTGDEQFF.

V usage is TRBV4-3 and J usage is TRBJ2-7; TRBD1 matches 9 bases. Trimming removed 0 bases from V and 1 base from J; junction bases left unmatched: 7. CDR3 length equals 17 residues. Germline loops: CDR1 LGHNA, CDR2 YSLEER. The CDR3 DNA reads as TGCGCCAGCAGCCAAGATCTTATCGGGACAGGGTCCTACGAGCAGTACTTC. It translates to CASSQDLIGTGSYEQYF.

This sequence joins TRBV9 and TRBJ2-7, with a tentative D call TRBD1 (5 bases). The V end was cut by 4 bases, the J end by 4 bases, with 12 bases between. The length of the CDR3 is 13 residues. The V gene's germline CDR1 is SGDLS and CDR2 YYNGEE. For the CDR3, the DNA is TGTGCCAGCAGCCCCCCCCAGGGATACGAGCAGTACTTC. Protein product: CASSPPQGYEQYF.

The count of this clone is one. The chain is built from TRBV6-5 and TRBJ2-7, with 9 bases that match TRBD1. Germline V lookup: CDR1 MNHEY, CDR2 SVGAGI. V was pared by 0 bases and J by 4 bases, with 7 bases of the junction left unmatched. CDR3 length equals 16 residues. DNA for the CDR3: TGTGCCAGCAGTTACTCCCTACAGGGGGCCTATTACGAGCAGTACTTC. Protein sequence: CASSYSLQGAYYEQYF.

The CDR3 spells CASSFGQTNTIYF. The CDR3 DNA reads as TGTGCCAGCAGCTTTGGACAGACAAACACCATATATTTT. This chain joins TRBV13 and TRBJ1-3; weak D call: TRBD1 (6 bases). Germline V lookup: CDR1 PRHDT, CDR2 FYEKMQ (reference sequence). Trimming pared 3 bases from V and 6 bases from J, leaving 9 bases between. This CDR3 contains 13 residues. The full variable domain, its missing parts supplied by reference TRBV13 and TRBJ1-3, is AAGVIQSPRHLIKEKRETATLKCYPIPRHDTVYWYQQGPGQDPQFLISFYEKMQSDKGSIPDRFSAQQFSDYHSELNMSSLELGDSALYFCASSFGQTNTIYFGEGSWLTVV.

This chain joins TRBV27 and TRBJ2-1; perhaps TRBD1 as D (5 bases). V was pared by 1 base and J by 0 bases, with 13 bases between. This CDR3 region has 17 residues. Germline CDR1 and CDR2: MNHEY and SMNVEV (reference sequence). CDR3 nucleotide sequence: TGTGCCAGCAGTTTATACCCCCGACAGAGCTCCTACAATGAGCAGTTCTTC. Protein product: CASSLYPRQSSYNEQFF.

The V and J genes are TRBV27 and TRBJ2-3; 12 bases agree with TRBD2. J lost 5 bases, V lost 5 bases, and 11 bases had no gene match. Germline CDR1 reads MNHEY; CDR2 reads SMNVEV (reference sequence). The CDR3 spans 17 residues. For the CDR3, the DNA is TGTGCCAGCAGTATGCTTACTAGCGGGGGGCCGCGAGATACGCAGTATTTT. It encodes CASSMLTSGGPRDTQYF.

V gene TRBV6-5 combines with J gene TRBJ2-1; D perhaps matches TRBD1 (6 bases). The V gene lost 0 bases and the J gene lost 7 bases, with 16 bases spanning the gap. The germline V gene has CDR1 MNHEY and CDR2 SVGAGI. CDR3 length: 16 residues. Here the CDR3 reads CASSYSMGQGRNEQFF. The CDR3 nucleotides read TGTGCCAGCAGTTACTCGATGGGTCAGGGGAGAAATGAGCAGTTCTTC.

The V and J genes are TRBV28 and TRBJ2-7, with D perhaps TRBD1 (5 bases). Germline CDR1 MDHEN, CDR2 SYDVKM. V lost 3 bases, J lost 3 bases, and 9 bases lay in between. The CDR3 extends over 13 amino acids. DNA for the CDR3: TGTGCCAGCAGTTTGAAGGGGATCTACGAGCAGTACTTC. Amino acids: CASSLKGIYEQYF.

V gene TRBV11-2 combines with J gene TRBJ2-7, with D perhaps given as TRBD1 or TRBD2 (5 bases each). V lost 4 bases and J lost 3, with 16 bases in between. This CDR3 contains 15 residues. The germline V gene has CDR1 SGHAT and CDR2 FQNNGV. Here the CDR3 reads CASSSTGTADYEQYF. DNA of the CDR3: TGTGCCAGCAGCTCGACCGGGACCGCAGACTACGAGCAGTACTTC.

The rearrangement uses TRBV28 and TRBJ2-1; no clear D gene. There are 17 residues in the CDR3. V dropped 2 bases and J dropped 2 bases, with 16 bases sitting between them. The germline CDR1 and CDR2 sequences are MDHEN and SYDVKM. The CDR3 here is CASSLNSFGETYNEQFF. CDR3 sequence (DNA): TGTGCCAGCAGTTTAAACTCCTTTGGGGAAACCTACAATGAGCAGTTCTTC.

CDR3 DNA sequence: TGTGCCAGCAGTTTGCCGGGACAGAGCAATCAGCCCCAGCATTTT. Amino acid sequence: CASSLPGQSNQPQHF. This sequence joins TRBV27 and TRBJ1-5, with 7 positions matching TRBD1. The CDR3 is made up of 15 amino acids. V was pared by 3 bases and J by 1 base, with 3 bases of the junction left unmatched. Germline CDR1 MNHEY, CDR2 SMNVEV (reference sequence).

This chain connects TRBV18 to TRBJ1-2; 10 nucleotides match TRBD1. The germline CDR1 and CDR2 sequences are KGHSH and LQKENI. J lost 5 bases, V lost 3 bases, and 12 bases had no gene match. The CDR3 loop spans 17 amino acids. CDR3 coding DNA: TGTGCCAGCTCACCGGAGCCCCTCGGGACAGGGGAATATGGCTACACCTTC. The encoded protein is CASSPEPLGTGEYGYTF.

In this sample, this clone turned up once. The chain employs TRBV27 and TRBJ2-2; D gene ambiguous. The CDR3 contains 14 residues. Germline V CDR1 and CDR2: MNHEY, SMNVEV (reference sequence). Trimming took off 7 bases at V and 0 bases at J, with 9 bases between the two ends. In nucleotides, the CDR3 is TGTGCCAGCAATCCACTCTCGAACACCGGGGAGCTGTTTTTT. Protein sequence: CASNPLSNTGELFF.

V and J are TRBV5-4 and TRBJ1-1; 7 nucleotides line up with TRBD1. The germline V gene has CDR1 SGHNT and CDR2 YYREEE (reference sequence). Trimming at V came to 0 bases and at J to 6 bases, leaving 8 bases not matched to a gene. This CDR3 is built from 15 residues. In nucleotides, the CDR3 is TGTGCCAGCAGCTTGGAAAGACAGGGTTACGCTGAAGCTTTCTTT. Protein sequence: CASSLERQGYAEAFF. Full variable domain (rest looked up from reference TRBV5-4 and TRBJ1-1): ETGVTQSPTHLIKTRGQQVTLRCSSQSGHNTVSWYQQALGQGPQFIFQYYREEENGRGNFPPRFSGLQFPNYSSELNVNALELDDSALYLCASSLERQGYAEAFFGQGTRLTVV.

V gene TRBV10-3 combines with J gene TRBJ2-1, with 9 bases aligning to TRBD1. The CDR3 is 15 residues long. Germline-derived CDR1 and CDR2 are ENHRY and SYGVKD. V lost 3 bases to trimming and J lost 6 bases; unmatched junction nucleotides: 6. CDR3 loop: CAISDWGDRVNEQFF. The CDR3 DNA follows: TGTGCCATCAGTGATTGGGGGGACAGGGTCAATGAGCAGTTCTTC.

The CDR3 bases are TGTGCCAGCAGTGAAGTAGAGAACAGAAACAACTACGAGCAGTACTTC. Protein: CASSEVENRNNYEQYF. This sequence joins TRBV6-1 and TRBJ2-7; D gene unclear. Looked up from germline, CDR1 is MNHNS and CDR2 is SASEGT. Trimming stripped 1 base from V and 3 bases from J, with 16 bases between. The CDR3 runs 16 residues.